This T cell receptor beta chain is drawn from a study of T cell responses to AZD1222 COVID-19 vaccine. This CDR3 region has 11 residues. Between the trimmed V and J ends, which lost 4 bases and 7 bases, there was a span of 10 bases. Germline-derived CDR1 and CDR2 are SQVTM and ANQGSEA. Overall study findings and caveats: Dominant CD4 TCR responses targeted spike regions 160-218 and 743-854.

The protocol was immunoSEQ multiplex PCR, while the TCRdb copy is restricted to in-frame clones and leaves out a portion. The repertoire holds 170,000 or so clones, around 90% seen once, with around 3% in the top ten. With regard to this clone: Its cognate antigen is unknown.

This chain uses TRBV29-1 with TRBJ1-2, with D hard to call. This receptor was taken from an adult in good health. The sample was peripheral blood, taken on day 0 of AZD1222 vaccination. In nucleotides, the CDR3 is TGCAGCGTTGTGGAGGCGGGTGGCTACACCTTC. This gives the protein CSVVEAGGYTF.